This T cell receptor (beta chain) was retrieved from a study of blood T cells in healthy people across ages. Primed by a sample-barcoded 5' primer and a J-beta primer mix, a second PCR proceeded for about 7 to 11 cycles. TCRdb used MiXCR to reprocess the 5' RACE reads, holding one entry per CDR3 protein. The sample carries roughly 1,500,000 distinct CDR3 sequences, roughly 30% recorded once. This TCR was sampled from a woman aged 30 to 39 in good health. The sample consisted of blood.

CDR3 DNA sequence: TGTGCCAGCAGCTTCCCCTTGACAGGGAGCAACTATGGCTACACCTTC. Translated: CASSFPLTGSNYGYTF. This chain connects TRBV7-9 to TRBJ1-2, with 7 bases fitting TRBD1. The germline CDR1 and CDR2 sequences are SEHNR and FQNEAQ (reference sequence). Losses at the gene ends were 3 bases for V and 2 bases for J; bases not matched to a gene: 9. CDR3 length: 16 amino acids.